This T cell receptor beta chain was obtained from a study of T cells in Graves' hyperthyroidism and ophthalmopathy (dated by TCRdb to between 2018 and 2021). Some background on the complete study: Peripheral blood was collected at initial diagnosis, before any treatment. A discovery cohort of about a hundred patients, roughly 43 with Graves' ophthalmopathy and approximately 60 with stable Graves' hyperthyroidism, was used to find distinguishing TCR V-J signatures. Whether ophthalmopathy could be predicted prospectively was tested in an independent validation cohort made up of 18 to 20 hyperthyroidism patients plus 17 patients who later progressed to ophthalmopathy. The 100 or so discovery patients were divided at random into training and test sets in a 7:3 ratio. In over five Graves' hyperthyroidism patients, the study also compared T-cell repertoires from thyroid tissue with T-cell repertoires from blood. Once sampling was done, hyperthyroidism patients were given methimazole at a starting dose of 30 mg daily, whereas ophthalmopathy patients were given high-dose intravenous methylprednisolone. According to the paper, TCR Vbeta CDR3 sequencing was carried out on approximately 140 peripheral blood samples, which came from under 50 ophthalmopathy, some 73 hyperthyroidism and approximately 17 progressor patients.

Ophthalmopathy patients had moderately to severely active disease, with a Clinical Activity Score of 3 or more, a NOSPECS grade of 4 or more, and a disease duration of less than 3 months. Exclusion was applied to patients with uncontrolled infections, other autoimmune diseases, pregnancy or lactation. Clinical symptoms, serum thyroxine and TRAb, thyroid ultrasound, and orbital computed tomography formed the basis for the diagnoses. PBMCs were separated from approximately 9.9 ml of fresh peripheral blood using Ficoll-Paque density gradient centrifugation. Trizol reagent was used to extract total RNA, and RNA quality was then checked on an Agilent 2100 Bioanalyzer. This clonotype was picked up many times. Its antigen has not been determined. The input lacks base qualities; no much larger clone sits a single base away. Findings and caveats that apply to the study as a whole: During validation, the model predicted progression to ophthalmopathy a median of around six months ahead of onset, with around 71% sensitivity and less than 85% specificity. Most expanded thyroid clonotypes (frequency above 0.001) were also found in blood, which suggests that blood repertoires may mirror thyroid immune responses. Sample size was not statistically predetermined, and investigators were not blinded to group allocation. A 13 V-J signature model separated ophthalmopathy from stable hyperthyroidism, with approximately 86% sensitivity and 81.08% specificity in cross-validation and 80%/75% in testing.

V drops 1 base and J drops 5 bases, leaving 14 bases in between. The CDR3 starts with the cysteine, ends with the phenylalanine, and has 14 residues. The CDR3 DNA has 42 bases and is translated from base 1. CDR1 and CDR2, per the germline V gene (reference sequence), are DFQATT and SNEGSKA. The TCR beta CDR3 regions were amplified from RNA transcripts. The TCR CDR3 was subjected to a first round of RT-PCR using the HTBI primer set and the Qiagen OneStep RT-PCR kit. Libraries were constructed in a second round of multiplex PCR, after which size selection and purification were performed. Sequencing of the libraries was done on an Illumina HiSeq2000 using paired-end 100 bp reads. Turning to the authors' computational methods: Raw data were processed with SOAPnuke, discarding reads with adapters, uncalled bases, mean Phred below 15, or no exact constant-primer or identifier match. COPE v1.2.5 was used to merge high-quality paired reads, and clonotypes were defined as unique nucleotide sequences. MiTCR v1.1 was used to align the clonotypes against IMGT TRBV, TRBD and TRBJ reference segments. Analysis was restricted to V-J combinations with a frequency above 0.0001, which covered over 98% of repertoires. The TCS score was defined as F50 (clonal expansion) divided by E x V (chaos), with BLOSUM62-based TCRdist calculated between CDR3 peptides within each V-J. Welch's t-statistics and random forest reduced around 550 V-J features to fewer than 15, which were used in a naive Bayes classifier (R e1071). TCRdb took the public reads, trimmed them with fastp at Q25, ran MiXCR for clone calling and kept in-frame beta chains. CDR3 protein sequences are deduplicated, and each keeps its most common genes and DNA. It is TCRdb's table, rather than the study itself, that gives the V and J calls and clone size. The sample has 560,000 or so distinct CDR3 sequences on record, around 20% of them singletons. Approximately 50% of the sample is in the top ten clones.

Sequencing was performed on blood. The chain joins TRBV20-1 to TRBJ2-5; TRBD1 is possibly the D segment (5 matching bases). The sequence derives from a man aged 40-50 years with Graves' ophthalmopathy. The CDR3 amino acid sequence is: CSARGNKGIETQYF. The sequenced DNA: TGCAGTGCTAGAGGGAACAAGGGGATTGAGACCCAGTACTTC.